This T cell receptor (beta chain) originates from a study of T-cell reconstitution after alpha-beta-depleted transplantation in children. This clonotype was seen ten or more times. The antigen is unknown. This CDR3 spans 14 amino acids. Per germline, CDR1 SGHVS and CDR2 FQNEAQ. The V and J ends lost 4 bases and 4 bases respectively, with 11 bases between them. Unique molecular identifiers were incorporated when the TCRbeta library was constructed. TCRdb analysed the PCR reads with MiXCR anew, one entry per CDR3 protein. This table holds about 580,000 distinct CDR3 sequences, approximately 22% found once. General study results and limits: TCRbeta diversity was high at day 60 in some patients (a result of surviving recipient T cells and thymic progenitors). There were reportedly several hundred expanded graft clones from which alpha-beta T cells came about two months after transplant. Newly produced T cells mostly accounted for T-cell counts and diversity one year post-transplant.

The chain has TRBV7-8 and TRBJ2-1, with a weak D call TRBD1 (6 bases). The origin of this receptor is a boy under two years old who had a stem cell transplant for acute myeloid leukemia, so the T cells may come from the graft donor. The specimen comprised PBMCs, mostly from graft donor cells, sampled 360 days after TCRalphabeta/CD19-depleted stem cell transplant. The CDR3 sequence: CASSSYREYNEQFF. The CDR3 DNA reads as TGTGCCAGCAGCTCCTACAGGGAGTACAATGAGCAGTTCTTC. The variable domain in full, with the rest retrieved from reference TRBV7-8 and TRBJ2-1, is GAGVSQSPRYKVAKRGQDVALRCDPISGHVSLFWYQQALGQGPEFLTYFQNEAQLDKSGLPSDRFFAERPEGSVSTLKIQRTQQEDSAVYLCASSSYREYNEQFFGPGTRLTVL.